The next 3 T cell receptor beta chains were all read from a single sample in a study of molecular identifiers for immune sequencing clone quantification. TCRdb re-called the PCR reads with MiXCR, one entry per CDR3 protein. Of approximately 500,000 distinct CDR3 sequences in the sample, about a fifth are singletons; the top ten hold 0.65% to 0.95%. Sequencing used naive CD8+ T cells from blood, with Jurkat cell RNA spiked in. The subset was: FACS-sorted CD8+CD4-CCR7+CD45RA+ naive T cells. The receptor source for this set is a human donor in good health. Some libraries in this study had Jurkat cell RNA spiked in.

The table lists this clonotype with a few counts. The chain recombines TRBV19 with TRBJ2-2; D is perhaps TRBD1 (5 bases). Trimming pared 3 bases from V and 1 base from J, leaving 12 bases between. Germline assignment: CDR1 LNHDA and CDR2 SQIVND (reference sequence). The CDR3 spans 16 residues. CDR3 DNA: TGTGCCAGTAGTATTGGGCTAGGGGTGAACACCGGGGAGCTGTTTTTT. Translating gives CASSIGLGVNTGELFF.

Comments on this clonotype: This may come from a read error, since a much larger clone is one base off. The chain carries TRBV14 and TRBJ1-1; D ambiguous. The CDR3 runs 13 residues. CDR1 and CDR2 from the germline V gene are SGHDN and FVKESK. The V end was cut by 6 bases, the J end by 0 bases, with 8 bases between. CDR3 loop: CASRLHLNTEAFF. CDR3 nucleotides: TGTGCCAGCAGGCTGCATTTGAACACTGAAGCTTTCTTT.

This clonotype was recorded at least ten times. The CDR3 is CSAFRQGRVTDTQYF. For the CDR3, the DNA is TGCAGTGCTTTCCGACAGGGGAGGGTCACAGATACGCAGTATTTT. The chain recombines TRBV20-1 with TRBJ2-3, with D perhaps matching TRBD1 (8 bases). Germline V gives CDR1 DFQATT, CDR2 SNEGSKA (reference sequence). The CDR3 totals 15 residues. V lost 5 bases and J 2 bases, leaving 17 bases between the germline ends.